These T cell receptor beta chains were read from a single sample in a study of tumor-infiltrating lymphocytes in primary liver carcinoma. TCRdb re-called the multiplex PCR reads through MiXCR, storing one row per CDR3 protein. The sample lists some 46,000 distinct CDR3 sequences, approximately 82% occurring once. Source material: tumor-adjacent normal liver tissue. These receptors were collected from a woman between 25 and 40 years old with primary liver carcinoma and hepatitis B virus infection. The conserved cysteine and the conserved F or W are not part of the CDR3 here.

j_call v_call cdr3_aa
TRBJ2-4 TRBV12-3/TRBV12-4 ASSLAQVRAGEWVIQY
TRBJ1-2 TRBV6-5 ASSYNGHGSSYT
TRBJ2-2 TRBV6-1 AGRPGTDIGELF
TRBJ2-7 TRBV5-1 ASSWDETYEQY
TRBJ2-7 TRBV28 ASSFRAEQY
TRBJ2-1 TRBV11-2 AISPGGTWKEQF
TRBJ2-7 TRBV4-1 AVSQVFSGIYEQY
TRBJ2-1 TRBV11-2 ASSLRIGHSPSYNEQF
TRBJ1-5 TRBV6-2/TRBV6-3 VSSYRDNQSQH
TRBJ2-3 TRBV11-2 ANRLPGQFAYTQY
TRBJ2-7 TRBV7-9 ASCSGGLSYEQY
TRBJ2-1 TRBV7-8 ASGEGPNNEQF
TRBJ2-1 TRBV6-6 ASSSLGLNEQF
TRBJ2-1 TRBV5-6 ASSFGGQGASEQF
TRBJ2-7 TRBV6-2/TRBV6-3 ASSYSTYEQH
TRBJ2-3 TRBV5-5 ASTLSVGRPLSDTQY
TRBJ2-2 TRBV11-1 ACGRVMAGVSGELF
TRBJ2-3 TRBV29-1 SFVGGSTDTRY
TRBJ2-1 TRBV29-1 SAATGVSSNERL
TRBJ2-1 TRBV5-1 ASNMLGGGNYNEQF
TRBJ2-1 TRBV6-2/TRBV6-3 ASSYTASYNDQF
TRBJ2-7 TRBV5-5 ANSPTSGITYEQY
TRBJ2-7 TRBV6-5 SSSWAGGGYSYEQY
TRBJ2-1 TRBV6-1 ASSVSLAGLAYEQF
TRBJ2-3 TRBV12-3/TRBV12-4 AGSLPTGTSGKDTQY
TRBJ2-3 TRBV6-4 ASCDSEGNGDTQY
TRBJ2-1 TRBV9 ASSGNPNAESSYNEQF
TRBJ2-3 TRBV11-2 ASSHRGSRSLTDRQY
TRBJ2-3 TRBV7-9 ASSSRDRGYIDTQY
TRBJ2-1 TRBV11-1 DSSLGSYNEQL
TRBJ2-7 TRBV29-1 SVGHGKPYEQY
TRBJ2-1 TRBV5-4 ASNSTSASSYNERF
TRBJ2-7 TRBV10-3 AINEWTGDMTYKHY
TRBJ2-3 TRBV6-5 ASSYAGSTDTQY
TRBJ2-5 TRBV11-2 GSCTRTGGAKEIQY
TRBJ2-7 TRBV6-1 ASSDRDCDSYEQY
TRBJ2-7 TRBV12-3/TRBV12-4 GSSLSLLGEQN
TRBJ1-1 TRBV11-2 ASSTETGTVLKAF
TRBJ2-1 TRBV20-1 SARVYGRAKNEQF
TRBJ2-3 TRBV11-3 AGILGFGAGTGGTDTQY
TRBJ2-7 TRBV2 ASSYGTTGTYEQY
TRBJ2-1 TRBV12-3/TRBV12-4 ATRGSGTYNEQL
TRBJ2-1 TRBV6-2/TRBV6-3 ASSPQPGGHYNEQF
TRBJ1-2 TRBV18 ASSSDRIYGYT
TRBJ2-3 TRBV4-3 ASSPLLVGGGTDTQY
TRBJ1-6 TRBV11-3 ASSLGGWGISPIH
TRBJ2-5 TRBV7-8 ASSLSRQETQY
TRBJ2-2 TRBV11-3 VSSLRRTSGRAVKGVELF
TRBJ2-1 TRBV6-5 ASSGTAGNEQF
- TRBV6-2/TRBV6-3 TSSYFGRDYEQF
TRBJ2-2 TRBV28 ASSFPRVNTGEMF
TRBJ1-5 TRBV6-2/TRBV6-3 AGSSAPASIHQPQH
TRBJ2-7 TRBV6-5 GSSYDSDYERY
TRBJ2-1 TRBV6-1 ASSESEENNEQF
TRBJ2-1 TRBV7-9 ASSLIAGDNEQF
TRBJ2-1 TRBV10-3 ATSVSNEQF
TRBJ1-2 TRBV10-3 AISERPGQGGFGGYT
TRBJ2-4 TRBV29-1 SVEDREIRY
TRBJ2-3 TRBV11-2 AIMKSGSAADTQY
TRBJ2-3 TRBV7-8 TSSLGAGGPGDTQY